These 3 T cell receptor beta chains originate from one sample sequenced in a study of post-analysis software for immune sequencing data. Study-wide results and limits: Patients had higher frequencies than controls of five TRBV segments, including TRBV5-6, TRBV5-1 and TRBV20-1.

Each TCR beta cDNA library carried unique molecular identifiers. MiXCR, applied by TCRdb to the PCR reads, yields one record per CDR3 protein. This table has some 690,000 distinct CDR3 sequences, about 32% appearing once. These receptors have no identified antigens. The sequencing input was blood. The receptors stem from a girl between 5 and 17 years old with multiple sclerosis.

V and J are TRBV10-3 and TRBJ2-1; D gene unclear. Germline V CDR1 and CDR2: ENHRY, SYGVKD. This CDR3 spans 14 amino acids. V was trimmed by 0 bases and J by 4 bases, leaving 7 bases between them. CDR3 residues: CAISESAEYNEQFF. In nucleotides, the CDR3 is TGTGCCATCAGTGAGTCGGCAGAATACAATGAGCAGTTCTTC.

V usage is TRBV20-1 and J usage is TRBJ2-5, with TRBD1 matching over 8 bases. Germline CDR1 DFQATT, CDR2 SNEGSKA (reference sequence). J gave up 1 base and V 6 bases, and 7 bases lay outside the gene matches. The CDR3 is made up of 14 amino acids. CDR3 in DNA: TGCAGTGCGGCACCCGGGACAGGCCAAGAGACCCAGTACTTC. Protein sequence: CSAAPGTGQETQYF.

This clonotype has a count of ten or more. The chain has TRBV29-1 and TRBJ2-4; weak D call: TRBD2 (5 bases). Germline V gene lookup returns CDR1 SQVTM and CDR2 ANQGSEA. This CDR3 comprises 18 residues. The V and J ends lost 4 bases and 0 bases respectively, with 22 bases between them. CDR3 region: CSVVHGAAGPLAKNIQYF. The CDR3 coding sequence is TGCAGCGTTGTTCATGGAGCGGCGGGCCCCCTAGCCAAAAACATTCAGTACTTC.